What follows are 27 T cell receptor beta chains derived from one specimen sequenced in a study of blood T cell repertoires in COVID-19. Produced via immunoSEQ multiplex PCR; TCRdb's table is partial and in-frame only. The table lists under 300,000 clones, approximately 85% of them singletons. The sample was peripheral blood. These receptors were obtained from a human donor in a cohort sampled during active COVID-19.

This chain joins TRBV11-2 and TRBJ1-2; D gene unclear. The CDR3 length is 15 residues. Germline values: CDR1 SGHAT, CDR2 FQNNGV. Trimming pared 5 bases from V and 3 bases from J, leaving 16 bases between. DNA of the CDR3: TGTGCCAGCAGCGAAAGAGGCAGAGGGTACTATGGCTACACCTTC. Residues: CASSERGRGYYGYTF.

This rearrangement joins TRBV6-5 to TRBJ2-7, with TRBD1 matching over 11 bases. V shed 6 bases and J 5 bases; nucleotides not matched to a gene: 6. The germline CDR1 and CDR2 sequences are MNHEY and SVGAGI. The CDR3 length is 14 residues. The CDR3 loop is CASRRDRGIDEQYF. CDR3 in DNA: TGTGCCAGCAGGCGGGACAGGGGGATCGACGAGCAGTACTTC.

V and J are TRBV29-1 and TRBJ2-1, with 15 bases fitting TRBD2. The germline V gene has CDR1 SQVTM and CDR2 ANQGSEA. The CDR3 contains 13 residues. The trim removed 7 bases at V and 9 bases at J, leaving 4 bases unmatched. This chain's CDR3 is CSATGLAGGEQFF. As DNA, the CDR3 is TGCAGCGCCACGGGACTAGCGGGAGGTGAGCAGTTCTTC.

The chain employs TRBV27 and TRBJ1-5, with TRBD1 matching over 9 bases. The CDR3 totals 14 residues. The germline V gene encodes CDR1 MNHEY and CDR2 SMNVEV (reference sequence). The junction had 4 bases not matched to a gene; V was cut back by 5 bases and J by 5 bases. The CDR3 bases are TGTGCCAGCAGTCTCACAGGGGGCTATCAGCCCCAGCATTTT. Amino acid sequence: CASSLTGGYQPQHF.

The CDR3 DNA reads as TGTGCCAGCAGCTCCCCGGGACAGGGCCGGTTGGGTGGCTACACCTTC. The encoded protein is CASSSPGQGRLGGYTF. This rearrangement joins TRBV28 to TRBJ1-2; 9 bases align to TRBD1. The germline V gene encodes CDR1 MDHEN and CDR2 SYDVKM. V shed 6 bases and J 7 bases; nucleotides not matched to a gene: 15. This CDR3 has 16 amino acids.

The chain couples TRBV7-2 to TRBJ2-7, with D possibly matching TRBD1 (6 bases). The germline gives CDR1 SGHTA, CDR2 FQGNSA. The CDR3 is made up of 13 amino acids. V was shortened by 4 bases and J by 5 bases, with 12 bases between the two germline ends. For the CDR3, the DNA is TGTGCCAGCAGCTCTGCCAGGGGTAACGAGCAGTACTTC. It codes for CASSSARGNEQYF.

The chain couples TRBV6-5 to TRBJ1-3; D call uncertain. Germline values: CDR1 MNHEY, CDR2 SVGAGI. Trimming took 0 bases from V and 0 from J, leaving 9 bases between them. The CDR3 has 16 amino acids. The DNA of the CDR3 is TGTGCCAGCAGTTACTCGAGAGAAAACTCTGGAAACACCATATATTTT. Translating it yields CASSYSRENSGNTIYF.

This rearrangement joins TRBV27 to TRBJ2-7; D is perhaps TRBD2 (6 bases). Germline values: CDR1 MNHEY, CDR2 SMNVEV (reference sequence). The CDR3 covers 15 residues. Trimming shortened V by 6 bases and J by 0 bases, and 15 bases separated the two germline ends. Written as DNA, the CDR3 is TGTGCCAGCAGGACTTTGGGGGGTTACTCCTACGAGCAGTACTTC. It specifies CASRTLGGYSYEQYF.

V gene TRBV2 combines with J gene TRBJ1-4, with a weak D call TRBD1 (6 bases). This CDR3 has 11 residues. Germline-derived CDR1 and CDR2 are SNHLY and FYNNEI. Trimming took off 4 bases at V and 11 bases at J, with 8 bases between the two ends. CDR3 DNA sequence: TGTGCCAGCAGTGGGACAGTTAAACTGTTTTTT. This gives the protein CASSGTVKLFF.

CDR3: CATSTLSPGGYEQFF. DNA of the CDR3: TGTGCCACTTCAACATTATCCCCGGGGGGCTATGAGCAGTTCTTC. The chain joins TRBV19 to TRBJ2-1; possibly TRBD2 for D (7 bases). Trimming pared 10 bases from V and 8 bases from J, leaving 24 bases between. The CDR3 extends over 15 amino acids. CDR1 LNHDA and CDR2 SQIVND come from the germline V gene (reference sequence).

The chain recombines TRBV6-5 with TRBJ1-1; a possible D gene is TRBD1 (6 bases). V was cut by 6 bases and J by 5 bases, with 13 bases left in between. The length of the CDR3 is 13 residues. Germline V gene sequence: CDR1 MNHEY, CDR2 SVGAGI. The CDR3 bases are TGTGCCAGCAGCCCGGGACATCAAACTGAAGCTTTCTTT. Its protein is CASSPGHQTEAFF.

V and J are TRBV2 and TRBJ2-7; 9 bases agree with TRBD1. The length of the CDR3 is 15 residues. CDR1 and CDR2 (germline): SNHLY, FYNNEI. Trimming cost V 6 bases and J 7 bases; bases outside gene matches: 13. DNA for the CDR3: TGTGCCAGCAGCCCCCCGGGACAGGGTTCGGGAGAGCAGTACTTC. It specifies CASSPPGQGSGEQYF.

Only a few counts were recorded for this clone. The chain joins TRBV4-2 to TRBJ1-5; D possibly corresponds to TRBD1 (5 bases). Germline CDR1 LGHNA, CDR2 YNFKEQ. V lost 4 bases, J lost 3 bases, and 10 bases lay in between. The CDR3 is made up of 14 amino acids. The DNA for the CDR3 is TGTGCCAGCAGCCGGCAGGGTTCCAATCAGCCCCAGCATTTT. As protein: CASSRQGSNQPQHF.

V is TRBV6-5 and J is TRBJ2-2, with TRBD2 identical over 10 bases. Looked up from germline, CDR1 is MNHEY and CDR2 is SVGAGI. J was trimmed by 4 bases and V by 2 bases; bases with no gene match: 4. The CDR3 has 16 amino acids. The CDR3 DNA reads TGTGCCAGCAGTTACACACTAGCGGGACCCACCGGGGAGCTGTTTTTT. It specifies CASSYTLAGPTGELFF.

This chain connects TRBV4-3 to TRBJ2-2; 7 nucleotides align to TRBD1. V lost 2 bases to trimming and J lost 1 base; unmatched junction nucleotides: 4. In germline, CDR1 is LGHNA, CDR2 YSLEER. The CDR3 runs to 16 residues. In DNA, the CDR3 is TGCGCCAGCAGCCAAAACAGGGGTCAGAACACCGGGGAGCTGTTTTTT. Translated, it gives CASSQNRGQNTGELFF.

This sequence joins TRBV6-5 and TRBJ2-5, with 7 bases identical to TRBD1. V was clipped by 3 bases and J by 2 bases; unmatched bases: 9. The germline gives CDR1 MNHEY, CDR2 SVGAGI. CDR3 length: 16 residues. The CDR3 region is CASSYGTATGQETQYF. In nucleotides, the CDR3 is TGTGCCAGCAGTTATGGGACAGCAACTGGTCAAGAGACCCAGTACTTC.

The chain couples TRBV3-1 (or the pseudogene TRBV3-2) to TRBJ2-3; 9 bases line up with TRBD2. CDR1 LGHDT and CDR2 YNNKEL come from the germline V gene (reference sequence). Germline trimming cut 2 bases from V and 7 bases from J; bases unmatched to any gene: 10. The CDR3 totals 16 residues. The CDR3 region is CASSQTPASGVNTQYF. The CDR3 DNA reads TGTGCCAGCAGCCAAACCCCGGCTAGCGGGGTTAATACGCAGTATTTT.

This chain links TRBV29-1 with TRBJ1-2, with a tentative D call TRBD1 (6 bases). Germline V gene lookup returns CDR1 SQVTM and CDR2 ANQGSEA. V gave up 4 bases and J gave up 6 bases, with 15 bases separating them. The CDR3 is 13 residues long. This CDR3 reads CSVVSDRPNGYTF. The CDR3 nucleotides read TGCAGCGTTGTCTCTGACAGGCCCAATGGCTACACCTTC.

The chain recombines TRBV7-8 with TRBJ2-1, with 7 bases fitting TRBD2. Germline V gene lookup returns CDR1 SGHVS and CDR2 FQNEAQ. The CDR3 covers 16 residues. The V segment lost 3 bases and the J segment 3 bases; nucleotides outside the gene matches: 8. CDR3 coding DNA: TGTGCCAGCAGCTTCGGCGGGAGTCAGTACTACAATGAGCAGTTCTTC. Encoded protein: CASSFGGSQYYNEQFF.

V gene TRBV9 combines with J gene TRBJ2-3; 9 bases match TRBD1. The CDR3 is 15 amino acids. V lost 7 bases and J lost 4; bases outside the gene matches: 10. CDR1 and CDR2 from the germline V gene are SGDLS and YYNGEE. As DNA, the CDR3 is TGTGCCAGCGGGACAGGGACCCCATGGGCAGATACGCAGTATTTT. This codes for CASGTGTPWADTQYF.

The chain couples TRBV7-9 to TRBJ1-4; TRBD1 agrees at 8 bases. The CDR3 contains 16 residues. The V gene's germline CDR1 is SEHNR and CDR2 FQNEAQ (reference sequence). J gave up 6 bases and V 0 bases, and 6 bases lay outside the gene matches. This chain's CDR3 is CASSLALTGEDEKLFF. The CDR3 nucleotides are TGTGCCAGCAGCTTAGCTTTGACAGGGGAGGATGAAAAACTGTTTTTT.

This rearrangement joins TRBV27 to TRBJ1-2, with 8 bases fitting TRBD1. The CDR3 covers 14 residues. In germline, CDR1 is MNHEY, CDR2 SMNVEV (reference sequence). Trimming removed 6 bases from V and 4 bases from J; junction bases left unmatched: 7. The CDR3 DNA follows: TGTGCCAGCAGAACGGACAGGGAAGGCTATGGCTACACCTTC. This sequence encodes CASRTDREGYGYTF.

V is TRBV9 and J is TRBJ2-2; 8 positions match TRBD1. This CDR3 has 16 residues. Unmatched junction bases numbered 2, after V lost 0 bases and J lost 1 base. The germline CDR1 and CDR2 sequences are SGDLS and YYNGEE. The CDR3 DNA reads as TGTGCCAGCAGCGTAGACGGACAGGGGAACACCGGGGAGCTGTTTTTT. This gives the protein CASSVDGQGNTGELFF.

As to this clone: Other DNA sequences within the sample encode an identical CDR3. The V and J genes are TRBV6-5 and TRBJ2-7; a possible D gene is TRBD1 (6 bases). Germline V gene sequence: CDR1 MNHEY, CDR2 SVGAGI. The ends were cut back, 7 bases at V and 1 base at J, with 14 bases in the middle. The CDR3 consists of 14 residues. The CDR3 loop reads CASTAPGQSYEQYF. The CDR3 DNA reads as TGTGCCAGCACCGCACCCGGACAGTCCTACGAGCAGTACTTC.

This chain joins TRBV7-5 and TRBJ2-1; the D call of TRBD2 is as the table states it, not checked on the DNA. TRBV7-5 is deemed a pseudogene. The CDR3 is 20 amino acids. The CDR3 here is CARSYPGAYAPNLSYNEQFF. CDR3 in DNA: TGTGCCAGAAGCTACCCCGGTGCTTACGCCCCAAACCTCTCCTACAATGAGCAGTTCTTC.

The J gene is TRBJ2-7, the V gene TRBV5-5; D may be TRBD2 (6 bases). Trimming took 5 bases from V and 4 from J, leaving 25 bases between them. In germline, CDR1 is SGHKS, CDR2 YYEKEE (reference sequence). The CDR3 sequence is 17 residues long. The CDR3 coding sequence is TGTGCCAGCAGGGCTTCCGAGACTAGGACCCCCCTTTACGAGCAGTACTTC. Translating gives CASRASETRTPLYEQYF.

This chain links TRBV5-1 with TRBJ2-7; TRBD2 aligns across 8 bases. The CDR3 contains 13 residues. Germline V gene lookup returns CDR1 SGHRS and CDR2 YFSETQ. The trim removed 2 bases at V and 6 bases at J, leaving 4 bases unmatched. CDR3 sequence: CASSLAGEGEQYF. CDR3 coding DNA: TGCGCCAGCAGCTTAGCGGGAGAGGGCGAGCAGTACTTC.